This T cell receptor (beta chain) was identified during a study of T-cell reconstitution after alpha-beta-depleted transplantation in children. It was with unique molecular identifiers that the TCRbeta library was prepared. Each CDR3 protein gets one entry after TCRdb re-called the PCR reads with MiXCR. The profile covers roughly 170,000 distinct CDR3 sequences, with about 6.4% appearing a single time and 3% to 3.5% taken by the ten largest. This clonotype was detected ten times or more. CDR3 size: 16 residues. Germline V CDR1 and CDR2: DFQATT, SNEGSKA (reference sequence). Trimming stripped 4 bases from V and 8 bases from J, with 23 bases between.

Source: PBMCs from the stem cell graft donor, taken from the stem cell graft. The clonotype comes from a human donor who donated a stem cell graft to a child with Wiskott-Aldrich syndrome. The rearrangement links TRBV20-1 to TRBJ1-4; D gene unclear. In DNA, the CDR3 is TGCAGTGCTAATTTAGCTCACGCCAACCAAAGGGAAAAACTGTTTTTT. It translates to CSANLAHANQREKLFF.